This TCR beta chain was captured by sequencing in a study of blood T cell repertoires in COVID-19. TCRdb keeps only in-frame clones here, not all; method: immunoSEQ multiplex PCR. The sample has 130,000 or so clones; roughly 80% are singletons. The CDR3 spans 14 residues. CDR1 is SQVTM and CDR2 is ANQGSEA in the germline V gene. The V end was cut by 5 bases, the J end by 1 base, with 14 bases between. V and J are TRBV29-1 and TRBJ1-1; no clear D gene. Material for sequencing was peripheral blood. This receptor was obtained from a woman aged 60-70 years with acute or convalescent COVID-19. CDR3 DNA sequence: TGCAGCGTTAATCAGGCAGGCCCGAACACTGAAGCTTTCTTT. Residues: CSVNQAGPNTEAFF.